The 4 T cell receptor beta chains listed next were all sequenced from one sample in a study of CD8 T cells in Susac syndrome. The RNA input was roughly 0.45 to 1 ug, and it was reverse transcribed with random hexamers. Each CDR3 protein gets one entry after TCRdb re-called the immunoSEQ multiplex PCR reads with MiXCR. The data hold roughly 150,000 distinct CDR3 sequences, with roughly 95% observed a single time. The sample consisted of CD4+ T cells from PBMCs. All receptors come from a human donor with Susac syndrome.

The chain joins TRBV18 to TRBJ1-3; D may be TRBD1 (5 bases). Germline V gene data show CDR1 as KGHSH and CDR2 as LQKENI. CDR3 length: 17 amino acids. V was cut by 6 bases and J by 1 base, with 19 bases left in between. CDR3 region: CASSFLSIQESGNTIYF. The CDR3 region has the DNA TGTGCCAGCTCGTTCCTATCGATACAGGAGTCTGGAAACACCATATATTTT.

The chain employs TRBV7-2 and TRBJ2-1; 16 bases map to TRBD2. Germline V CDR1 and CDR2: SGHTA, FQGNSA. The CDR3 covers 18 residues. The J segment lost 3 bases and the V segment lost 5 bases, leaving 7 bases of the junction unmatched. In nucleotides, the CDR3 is TGTGCCAGCAGCGGAGGGACTAGCGGGAGGGCCCTCTACAATGAGCAGTTCTTC. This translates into CASSGGTSGRALYNEQFF.

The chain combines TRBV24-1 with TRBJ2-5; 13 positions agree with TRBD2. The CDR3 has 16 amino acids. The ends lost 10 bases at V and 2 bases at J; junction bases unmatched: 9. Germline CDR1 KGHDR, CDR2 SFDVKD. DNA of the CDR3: TGTGCCACAGGACTAGCGGGAGCCCGGGGGCAAGAGACCCAGTACTTC. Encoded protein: CATGLAGARGQETQYF.

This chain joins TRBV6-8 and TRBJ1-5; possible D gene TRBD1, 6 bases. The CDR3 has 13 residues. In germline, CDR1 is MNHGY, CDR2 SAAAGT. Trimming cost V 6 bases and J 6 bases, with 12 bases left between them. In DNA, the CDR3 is TGTGCCAGCAGCCGGAGGGGGGGTCAGCCCCAGCATTTT. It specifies CASSRRGGQPQHF.